Presented here are 24 T cell receptor beta chains from one specimen sequenced in a study of CD8 T cells in Susac syndrome. Random hexamers primed reverse transcription of about 0.45 to 1 ug RNA. TCRdb passed the immunoSEQ multiplex PCR reads through MiXCR, listing each CDR3 protein once. The data show about 130,000 distinct CDR3 sequences, with approximately 95% seen just once and about 0.18% held by the top ten. The sample comprised CD8+ T cells from PBMCs. The receptor source for this set is a human donor with Susac syndrome.

V usage is TRBV12-3 or TRBV12-4 and J usage is TRBJ1-1; no clear D gene. The CDR3 extends over 15 amino acids. Deletions cut 3 bases from V and 6 bases from J, with 17 bases between. CDR3 protein: CASSFGQVGAPEAFF. DNA of the CDR3: TGTGCCAGCAGTTTCGGTCAGGTCGGTGCGCCTGAAGCTTTCTTT.

The V and J genes are TRBV12-3 or TRBV12-4 and TRBJ2-1; TRBD1 is a possible D gene (6 bases). This CDR3 region has 17 residues. The V and J ends lost 1 base and 6 bases respectively, with 19 bases between them. CDR3 coding DNA: TGTGCCAGCAGTTTAGGCGGAGTGTGGGGGCCCGGCAATGAGCAGTTCTTC. Translating it yields CASSLGGVWGPGNEQFF.

The chain recombines TRBV14 with TRBJ2-5; 10 bases match TRBD2. Per germline, CDR1 SGHDN and CDR2 FVKESK. The ends lost 2 bases at V and 7 bases at J; junction bases unmatched: 13. The CDR3 runs 17 residues. CDR3 nucleotide sequence: TGTGCCAGCAGCCAACTGGTCCAGCGGGAGGGTCCGGGGACCCAGTACTTC. Its protein product is CASSQLVQREGPGTQYF.

The gene calls are TRBV14 and TRBJ2-1; D is unclear. From germline, CDR1 is SGHDN and CDR2 FVKESK. This CDR3 region has 17 residues. Trimming pared 0 bases from V and 3 bases from J, leaving 15 bases between. CDR3 loop: CASSQDGEVTHYNEQFF. In nucleotides, the CDR3 is TGTGCCAGCAGCCAAGATGGTGAGGTGACACACTACAATGAGCAGTTCTTC.

The chain employs TRBV4-1 and TRBJ2-6; D remains ambiguous. From germline, CDR1 is MGHRA and CDR2 YSYEKL. The CDR3 extends over 15 amino acids. V lost 6 bases to trimming and J lost 3 bases, with 12 bases between them. The CDR3 DNA follows: TGCGCCAGCAGTCTCTTGTTGATTGGGGCCAACGTCCTGACTTTC. This translates into CASSLLLIGANVLTF.

This clonotype occurred once. This chain connects TRBV3-1 to TRBJ2-3; D remains ambiguous. The V gene's germline CDR1 is LGHDT and CDR2 YNNKEL (reference sequence). Trimming took off 2 bases at V and 2 bases at J, with 14 bases between the two ends. CDR3 size: 16 residues. The CDR3 coding sequence is TGTGCCAGCAGCCAACCCTCCCCGGAGCCCACAGATACGCAGTATTTT. It codes for CASSQPSPEPTDTQYF.

This clonotype was recorded only once. The chain combines TRBV14 with TRBJ2-7; D is uncertain. Germline V gene lookup returns CDR1 SGHDN and CDR2 FVKESK. The V and J ends lost 3 bases and 0 bases respectively, with 12 bases between them. CDR3 size: 15 residues. The CDR3 loop is CASSHPGRNSYEQYF. Written as DNA, the CDR3 is TGTGCCAGCAGCCACCCCGGACGGAACTCCTACGAGCAGTACTTC.

The chain joins TRBV29-1 to TRBJ2-7, with 10 bases lining up with TRBD2. Germline-derived CDR1 and CDR2 are SQVTM and ANQGSEA. This CDR3 comprises 13 residues. Trimming removed 5 bases from V and 4 bases from J; junction bases left unmatched: 5. The CDR3 DNA reads TGCAGCGTTCTAACTAGCGGGACTTACGAGCAGTACTTC. This sequence encodes CSVLTSGTYEQYF.

V is TRBV5-4 and J is TRBJ2-2; D is unclear. The germline gives CDR1 SGHNT, CDR2 YYREEE (reference sequence). V lost 1 base, J lost 5 bases, and 9 bases lay in between. This CDR3 spans 14 amino acids. The CDR3 spells CASSLSYGTGELFF. CDR3 DNA sequence: TGTGCCAGCAGCTTGTCCTACGGTACCGGGGAGCTGTTTTTT.

The count of this clonotype is one. J is TRBJ2-7 and V is TRBV27, with D possibly being TRBD1 or TRBD2 (5 bases each). Trimming took 3 bases from V and 4 from J, leaving 16 bases between them. Looked up from germline, CDR1 is MNHEY and CDR2 is SMNVEV (reference sequence). This CDR3 spans 15 amino acids. Here the CDR3 reads CASSFGAMDNYEQYF. As DNA, the CDR3 is TGTGCCAGCAGTTTCGGGGCTATGGACAATTACGAGCAGTACTTC.

The chain combines TRBV7-4 with TRBJ1-1; no clear D. CDR3 length equals 11 residues. Germline V gives CDR1 SGHVT, CDR2 SQSDAQ. CDR3 nucleotides: TGTGTCCCGGCAGGGAACACTGAAGCTTTCTTT. It specifies CVPAGNTEAFF.

V usage is TRBV27 and J usage is TRBJ1-1; 7 nucleotides match TRBD1. Losses at the gene ends were 5 bases for V and 3 bases for J; bases not matched to a gene: 12. Looked up from germline, CDR1 is MNHEY and CDR2 is SMNVEV (reference sequence). This CDR3 has 16 amino acids. The CDR3 here is CASSITTGRSDTEAFF. CDR3 in DNA: TGTGCCAGCAGTATAACGACAGGGAGATCGGACACTGAAGCTTTCTTT.

CDR3 DNA sequence: TGCGCCAGCAGCCAAGAAGGGGAACGAAACACCATATATTTT. Translating gives CASSQEGERNTIYF. The rearrangement uses TRBV4-1 and TRBJ1-3, with D perhaps matching TRBD1 (5 bases). The CDR3 loop spans 14 amino acids. The germline CDR1 and CDR2 sequences are MGHRA and YSYEKL. Trimming pared 0 bases from V and 5 bases from J, leaving 8 bases between.

The chain is built from TRBV7-2 and TRBJ2-1; D not certain. CDR1 and CDR2 (germline): SGHTA, FQGNSA. The V and J ends lost 5 bases and 15 bases respectively, with 17 bases between them. CDR3 length: 12 residues. CDR3 DNA sequence: TGTGCCAGCAGCCCCCGACTGATACCGGGGTTCTTC. This translates into CASSPRLIPGFF. The full variable domain, completed using reference TRBV7-2 and TRBJ2-1, is GAGVSQSPSNKVTEKGKDVELRCDPISGHTALYWYRQSLGQGLEFLIYFQGNSAPDKSGLPSDRFSAERTGGSVSTLTIQRTQQEDSAVYLCASSPRLIPGFFGPGTRLTVL.

V and J are TRBV9 and TRBJ2-1, with 11 bases fitting TRBD2. J gave up 10 bases and V 0 bases, and 6 bases lay outside the gene matches. The germline V gene has CDR1 SGDLS and CDR2 YYNGEE. CDR3 length: 15 residues. The CDR3 spells CASSVATSGRNEQFF. In nucleotides, the CDR3 is TGTGCCAGCAGCGTAGCTACTAGCGGGAGAAACGAGCAGTTCTTC.

The V call is TRBV7-9, the J call TRBJ2-3; a possible D gene is TRBD1 (5 bases). With 3 bases removed from V and 1 base from J, the gap between germline ends came to 14 bases. Germline CDR1 is SEHNR and CDR2 is FQNEAQ (reference sequence). The CDR3 has 16 residues. CDR3 sequence: CASSFHTGLRTDTQYF. CDR3 DNA sequence: TGTGCCAGCAGCTTTCATACAGGATTACGCACAGATACGCAGTATTTT.

The rearrangement uses TRBV12-3 or TRBV12-4 and TRBJ2-2; D ambiguous. CDR3 length: 14 residues. V shed 5 bases and J shed 1 base, with 8 bases lying between them. CDR3 in DNA: TGTGCCAGCAGTCTGACAAGGAACACCGGGGAGCTGTTTTTT. Residues: CASSLTRNTGELFF.

The chain recombines TRBV4-1 with TRBJ2-1, with 14 bases lining up with TRBD2. Germline-derived CDR1 and CDR2 are MGHRA and YSYEKL. V dropped 4 bases and J dropped 6; count of bases not matched to a gene: 5. The CDR3 totals 16 residues. The CDR3 sequence is CASSRAGTSGSNEQFF. In DNA, the CDR3 is TGCGCCAGCAGCCGGGCTGGGACTAGCGGGAGCAATGAGCAGTTCTTC.

The chain employs TRBV20-1 and TRBJ2-7; unclear D gene. The ends were cut back, 4 bases at V and 3 bases at J, with 7 bases in the middle. The CDR3 is 11 amino acids. From germline, CDR1 is DFQATT and CDR2 SNEGSKA (reference sequence). CDR3 nucleotide sequence: TGCAGTGCTACCGAGGACTACGAGCAGTACTTC. Protein: CSATEDYEQYF.

The chain combines TRBV7-8 with TRBJ2-2; 10 bases fit TRBD1. V trimming: 1 base; J trimming: 6 bases; junction bases outside the gene matches: 2. The CDR3 consists of 15 residues. Germline V CDR1 and CDR2: SGHVS, FQNEAQ. In DNA form, the CDR3 reads TGTGCCAGCAGCTTAGGACAGGGGGCGCCCGGGGAGCTGTTTTTT. Its protein is CASSLGQGAPGELFF.

The chain links TRBV29-1 to TRBJ2-3, with a weak D call TRBD2 (7 bases). Germline V lookup: CDR1 SQVTM, CDR2 ANQGSEA. V lost 3 bases, J lost 0 bases, and 22 bases lay in between. This CDR3 region has 18 residues. The DNA of the CDR3 is TGCAGCGTTGATAGGGGGGAGGGGGTCTTTGCTAGCACAGATACGCAGTATTTT. Translated: CSVDRGEGVFASTDTQYF.

The chain has TRBV4-1 and TRBJ2-7, with TRBD2 matching over 8 bases. Germline V gives CDR1 MGHRA, CDR2 YSYEKL. Trimming took 0 bases from V and 11 from J; bases not matched to a gene: 12. The CDR3 runs 15 residues. The DNA for the CDR3 is TGCGCCAGCAGCCAAGATAACACGGGAGGGCCTGGGAAGTACTTC. It translates to CASSQDNTGGPGKYF.

V is TRBV6-6 and J is TRBJ1-2; D possibly corresponds to TRBD1 (5 bases). This CDR3 contains 13 residues. Trimming removed 7 bases at V and 3 bases at J, with 12 bases between. CDR1 and CDR2 (germline): MNHNY, SVGAGI (reference sequence). The CDR3 DNA reads as TGTGCCAGCACCCGGGGGGAATACTATGGCTACACCTTC. Translated: CASTRGEYYGYTF.

This rearrangement joins TRBV9 to TRBJ2-7; TRBD1 might be the D (5 bases). CDR3 length equals 15 residues. Germline CDR1 is SGDLS and CDR2 is YYNGEE. The V and J ends lost 0 bases and 5 bases respectively, with 15 bases between them. The CDR3 DNA follows: TGTGCCAGCAGCGTAGCTACAGGTGGCCGGGACGAGCAGTACTTC. This encodes CASSVATGGRDEQYF.